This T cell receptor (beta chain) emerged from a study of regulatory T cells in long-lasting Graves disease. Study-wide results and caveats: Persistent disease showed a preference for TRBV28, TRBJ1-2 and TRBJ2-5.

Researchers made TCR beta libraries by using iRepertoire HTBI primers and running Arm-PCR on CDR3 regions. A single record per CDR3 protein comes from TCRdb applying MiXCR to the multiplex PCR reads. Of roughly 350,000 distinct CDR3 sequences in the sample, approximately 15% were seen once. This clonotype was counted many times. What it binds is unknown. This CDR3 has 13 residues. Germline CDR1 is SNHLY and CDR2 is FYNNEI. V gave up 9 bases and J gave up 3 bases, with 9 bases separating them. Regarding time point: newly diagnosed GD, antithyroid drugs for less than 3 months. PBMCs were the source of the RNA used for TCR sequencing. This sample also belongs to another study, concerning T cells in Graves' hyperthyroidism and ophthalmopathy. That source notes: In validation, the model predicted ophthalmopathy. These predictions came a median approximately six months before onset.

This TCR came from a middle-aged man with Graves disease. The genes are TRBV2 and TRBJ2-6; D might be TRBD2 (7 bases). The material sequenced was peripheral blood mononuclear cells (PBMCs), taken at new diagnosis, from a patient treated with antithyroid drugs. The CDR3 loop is CARGGLGANVLTF. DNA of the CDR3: TGTGCCAGGGGGGGGCTTGGGGCCAACGTCCTGACTTTC. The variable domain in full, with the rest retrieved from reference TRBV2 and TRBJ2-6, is EPEVTQTPSHQVTQMGQEVILRCVPISNHLYFYWYRQILGQKVEFLVSFYNNEISEKSEIFDDQFSVERPDGSNFTLKIRSTKLEDSAMYFCARGGLGANVLTFGAGSRLTVL.